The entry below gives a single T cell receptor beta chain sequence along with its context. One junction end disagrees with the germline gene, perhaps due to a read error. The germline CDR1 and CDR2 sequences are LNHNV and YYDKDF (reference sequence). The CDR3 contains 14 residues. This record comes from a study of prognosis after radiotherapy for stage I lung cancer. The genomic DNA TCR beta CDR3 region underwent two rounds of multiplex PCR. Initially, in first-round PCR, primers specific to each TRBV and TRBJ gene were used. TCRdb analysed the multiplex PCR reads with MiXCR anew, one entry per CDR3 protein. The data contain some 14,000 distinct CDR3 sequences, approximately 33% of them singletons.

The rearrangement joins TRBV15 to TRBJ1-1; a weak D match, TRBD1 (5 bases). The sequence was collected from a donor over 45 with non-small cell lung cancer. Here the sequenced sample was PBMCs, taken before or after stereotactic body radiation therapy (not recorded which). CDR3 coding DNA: TGTGCCACCAGCAGACCGGCGGGGGGACGTGAATCTTTCTTT. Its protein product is CATSRPAGGRESFF.